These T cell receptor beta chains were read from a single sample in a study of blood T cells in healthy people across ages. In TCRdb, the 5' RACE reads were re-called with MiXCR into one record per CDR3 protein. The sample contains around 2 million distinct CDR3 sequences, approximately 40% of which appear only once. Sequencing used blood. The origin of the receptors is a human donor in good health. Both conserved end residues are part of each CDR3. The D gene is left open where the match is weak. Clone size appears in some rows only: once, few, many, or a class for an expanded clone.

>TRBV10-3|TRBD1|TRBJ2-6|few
CAIASGTGGSGANVLTF
TGTGCCATCGCCTCCGGGACAGGGGGATCTGGGGCCAACGTCCTGACTTTC
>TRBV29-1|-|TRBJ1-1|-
CSVYDAEAFF
TGCAGCGTCTATGACGCTGAAGCTTTCTTT
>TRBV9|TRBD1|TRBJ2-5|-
CASSVDSGQGALETQYF
TGTGCCAGCAGCGTAGATTCGGGACAGGGGGCGTTGGAGACCCAGTACTTC
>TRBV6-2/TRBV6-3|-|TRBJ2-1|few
CASRGGPPWQFF
TGTGCCAGCAGAGGGGGTCCGCCTTGGCAGTTCTTC
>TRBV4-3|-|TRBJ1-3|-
CASSPGANSGNTIYF
TGCGCCAGCAGCCCCGGAGCCAACTCTGGAAACACCATATATTTT
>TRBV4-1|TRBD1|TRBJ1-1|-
CASSQTQGEDTEAFF
TGCGCCAGCAGCCAGACACAGGGGGAGGACACTGAAGCTTTCTTT
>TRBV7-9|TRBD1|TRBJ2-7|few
CASSLVSAGTGGEQYF
TGTGCCAGCAGCTTAGTGTCCGCCGGGACAGGGGGTGAGCAGTACTTC
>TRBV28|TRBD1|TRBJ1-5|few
CASGWGTGINQPQHF
TGTGCCAGCGGGTGGGGGACAGGGATTAATCAGCCCCAGCATTTT
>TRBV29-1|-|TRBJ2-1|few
CSFWTGGINEQFF
TGCAGCTTCTGGACAGGAGGGATCAATGAGCAGTTCTTC
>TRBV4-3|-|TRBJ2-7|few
CASSQDWTDTGDEQYF
TGCGCCAGCAGCCAAGATTGGACGGACACCGGCGACGAGCAGTACTTC
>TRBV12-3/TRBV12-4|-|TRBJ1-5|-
CASTGGQGWTQPQHF
TGTGCCAGCACCGGGGGGCAGGGGTGGACTCAGCCCCAGCATTTT
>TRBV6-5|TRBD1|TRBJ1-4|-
CASSSRQGGKLFF
TGTGCCAGCAGTTCCCGACAGGGGGGAAAACTGTTTTTT
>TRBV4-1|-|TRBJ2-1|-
CASSPLVAYNEQFF
TGCGCCAGCAGCCCCTTAGTAGCCTACAATGAGCAGTTCTTC
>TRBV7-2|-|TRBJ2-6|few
CASSQTQGPGANVLTF
TGTGCCAGCAGCCAAACTCAGGGTCCCGGGGCCAACGTCCTGACTTTC
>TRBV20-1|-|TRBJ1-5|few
CSATDPDQPQHF
TGCAGTGCCACAGACCCCGATCAGCCCCAGCATTTT
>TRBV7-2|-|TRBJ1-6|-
CASSSQQSPLHF
TGTGCCAGCAGCTCCCAGCAGTCACCCCTCCACTTT
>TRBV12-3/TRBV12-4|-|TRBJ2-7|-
CASSFMGTYEQYF
TGTGCCAGCAGTTTTATGGGAACCTACGAGCAGTACTTC
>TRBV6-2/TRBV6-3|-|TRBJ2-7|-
CASSSPTASYEQYF
TGTGCCAGCAGTTCTCCGACAGCTTCCTACGAGCAGTACTTC
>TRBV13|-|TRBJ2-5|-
CASSRLVQPSETQYF
TGTGCCAGCAGCCGACTAGTTCAGCCATCAGAGACCCAGTACTTC
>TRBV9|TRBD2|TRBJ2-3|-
CASAGTSGGNTQYF
TGTGCCAGCGCCGGGACTAGCGGGGGTAATACGCAGTATTTT
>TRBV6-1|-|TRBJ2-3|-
CASSVLFGGVAPPVTDTQYF
TGTGCCAGCAGTGTGTTGTTTGGGGGTGTCGCTCCTCCCGTCACAGATACGCAGTATTTT
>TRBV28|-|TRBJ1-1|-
CATGHRNTEAFF
TGTGCCACCGGGCATCGGAACACTGAAGCTTTCTTT
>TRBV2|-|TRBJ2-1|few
CASSDVRGDEQFF
TGTGCCAGCAGTGACGTACGTGGCGATGAGCAGTTCTTC
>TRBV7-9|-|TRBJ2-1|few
CASSSEQTRRYNEQFF
TGTGCCAGCAGCTCAGAACAGACTAGAAGATACAATGAGCAGTTCTTC
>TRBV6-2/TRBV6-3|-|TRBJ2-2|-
CASSVLGDTGELFF
TGTGCCAGCAGTGTTCTAGGGGACACCGGGGAGCTGTTTTTT
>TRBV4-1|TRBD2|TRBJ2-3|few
CASSQGVPGGLRTDTQYF
TGCGCCAGCAGCCAAGGTGTCCCGGGGGGACTACGCACAGATACGCAGTATTTT
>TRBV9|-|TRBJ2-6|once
CASGRPRQSGANVLTF
TGTGCCAGCGGTCGTCCCCGGCAGTCTGGGGCCAACGTCCTGACTTTC
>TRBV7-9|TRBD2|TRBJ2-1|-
CASSSIAGGLHYNEQFF
TGTGCCAGCAGCTCAATAGCGGGGGGGCTCCATTACAATGAGCAGTTCTTC
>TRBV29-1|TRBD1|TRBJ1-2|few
CSVAGGAGYTF
TGCAGCGTTGCAGGGGGCGCAGGCTACACCTTC
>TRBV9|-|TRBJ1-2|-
CASSATRDRKANYGYTF
TGTGCCAGCAGTGCCACCCGCGACAGGAAAGCTAACTATGGCTACACCTTC
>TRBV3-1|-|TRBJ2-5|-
CASSPQGIGATQYF
TGTGCCAGCAGCCCCCAGGGGATAGGGGCGACCCAGTACTTC
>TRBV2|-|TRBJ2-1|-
CASSELGGLDEQFF
TGTGCCAGCAGTGAACTAGGGGGGCTAGATGAGCAGTTCTTC
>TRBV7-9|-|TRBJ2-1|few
CASSPQGQYNEQFF
TGTGCCAGCAGCCCACAGGGCCAGTACAATGAGCAGTTCTTC
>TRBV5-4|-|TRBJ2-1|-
CASSKTGVRANEQFF
TGTGCCAGCAGCAAAACGGGGGTGCGGGCCAATGAGCAGTTCTTC
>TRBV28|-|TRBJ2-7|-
CASSFWAVSYEQYF
TGTGCCAGCAGTTTTTGGGCGGTGTCCTACGAGCAGTACTTC
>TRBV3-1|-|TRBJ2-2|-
CASSQVQGNFPGELFF
TGTGCCAGCAGCCAAGTTCAAGGAAATTTCCCCGGGGAGCTGTTTTTT
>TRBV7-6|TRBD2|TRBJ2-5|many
CASSYTLSGDQYF
TGTGCCAGCAGCTACACGCTGAGCGGGGACCAGTACTTC
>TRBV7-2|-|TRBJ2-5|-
CASSGLWETQYF
TGTGCCAGCAGCGGTCTTTGGGAGACCCAGTACTTC
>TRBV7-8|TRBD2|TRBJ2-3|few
CASSAPLAGGPTDTQYF
TGTGCCAGCAGCGCTCCACTAGCGGGGGGACCCACAGATACGCAGTATTTT
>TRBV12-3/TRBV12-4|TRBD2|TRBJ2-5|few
CASSPAGGETQYF
TGTGCCAGCAGTCCGGCGGGGGGCGAGACCCAGTACTTC
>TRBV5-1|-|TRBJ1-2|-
CASSWFYYGYTF
TGCGCCAGCAGCTGGTTTTACTATGGCTACACCTTC
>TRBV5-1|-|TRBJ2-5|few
CASSLKDIQETQYF
TGCGCCAGCAGCTTGAAGGACATACAAGAGACCCAGTACTTC
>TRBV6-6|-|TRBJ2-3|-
CAGTENPDTQYF
TGTGCCGGCACCGAAAACCCGGATACGCAGTATTTT
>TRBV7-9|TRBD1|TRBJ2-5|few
CASSLYGTDGETQYF
TGTGCCAGCAGCTTATATGGGACAGACGGGGAGACCCAGTACTTC
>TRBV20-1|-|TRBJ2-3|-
CSARVGALDTQYF
TGCAGTGCTAGAGTGGGGGCTCTAGATACGCAGTATTTT
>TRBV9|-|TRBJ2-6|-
CASSVGWVTGANVLTF
TGTGCCAGCAGCGTAGGGTGGGTTACAGGGGCCAACGTCCTGACTTTC
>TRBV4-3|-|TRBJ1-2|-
CASSHDNNYGYTF
TGCGCCAGCAGCCATGATAATAACTATGGCTACACCTTC
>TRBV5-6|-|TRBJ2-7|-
CASSRGTTVDYEQYF
TGTGCCAGCAGCCGAGGAACGACAGTGGACTACGAGCAGTACTTC
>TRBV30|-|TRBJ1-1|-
CAVRDWINTEAFF
TGTGCCGTCCGGGACTGGATAAACACTGAAGCTTTCTTT
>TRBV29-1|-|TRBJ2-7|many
CSVEGVQTSYEQYF
TGCAGCGTTGAAGGGGTACAGACCTCCTACGAGCAGTACTTC
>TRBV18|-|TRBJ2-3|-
CASSPGFIVDTQYF
TGTGCCAGCTCACCAGGTTTTATCGTGGATACGCAGTATTTT
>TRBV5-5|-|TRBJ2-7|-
CASYKNPDRAGGYEQYF
TGTGCCAGCTACAAGAACCCAGACAGGGCCGGGGGCTACGAGCAGTACTTC
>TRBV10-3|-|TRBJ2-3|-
CAISDPAGDTQYF
TGTGCCATCAGTGATCCAGCGGGAGATACGCAGTATTTT
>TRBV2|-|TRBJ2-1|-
CASNWETDNREQFF
TGTGCCAGCAATTGGGAGACGGACAACCGTGAGCAGTTCTTC
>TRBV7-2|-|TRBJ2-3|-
CASSSETGTFTDTQYF
TGTGCCAGCAGCTCCGAAACCGGGACTTTCACAGATACGCAGTATTTT
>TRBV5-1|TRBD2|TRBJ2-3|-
CASSPGLAGKTDTQYF
TGCGCCAGCAGCCCGGGACTAGCGGGGAAGACAGATACGCAGTATTTT
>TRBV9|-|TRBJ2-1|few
CASGPRSYNEQFF
TGTGCCAGCGGGCCCCGCTCCTACAATGAGCAGTTCTTC
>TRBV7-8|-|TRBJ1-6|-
CASSFGGPLGSGSPLHF
TGTGCCAGCAGCTTCGGGGGACCGCTTGGTTCGGGTTCACCCCTCCACTTT
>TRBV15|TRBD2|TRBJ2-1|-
CATSGRGGGNEQFF
TGTGCCACCAGCGGACGGGGGGGAGGCAATGAGCAGTTCTTC